This is a list of T cell receptor beta chains from one sample in a study of T cell changes during pregnancy in multiple sclerosis. The method was immunoSEQ multiplex PCR; TCRdb's version includes in-frame clones alone and lacks a portion of them. The data hold tens of thousands of clones, with roughly 90% observed a single time. The starting material was peripheral blood, obtained in the second trimester of pregnancy. The receptors here all came from a female donor with multiple sclerosis, enrolled in a pregnancy study. Each CDR3 is given with its conserved first and last residue. A D gene is named only where the DNA matches it firmly. Clone size is given for some rows only: seen once, a few or many times, or a class if the clone is expanded.

NA | TRBD2 | 17 | TRBJ2-3 | TRBV10-3 | TGTGCCATCAGTGCACGGACTAGCGGGGGGACTGGAGATACGCAGTATTTT | CAISARTSGGTGDTQYF
once | TRBD1 | 13 | TRBJ2-3 | TRBV2 | TGTGCCAGAAACAGGGGGTCTTCAGATACGCAGTATTTT | CARNRGSSDTQYF
NA | NA | 16 | TRBJ1-2 | TRBV7-6 | TGTGCCAGCAGCCCTATGTCGGACACCCGTAGTCATGGCTACACCTTC | CASSPMSDTRSHGYTF
NA | NA | 15 | TRBJ2-2 | TRBV28 | TGTGCCAGCAGTTTATGGCGGAAGTCCACCGGGGAGCTGTTTTTT | CASSLWRKSTGELFF
NA | NA | 12 | TRBJ2-1 | TRBV11-2 | TGTGCCACCAATAGCGCGTACAATGAGCAGTTCTTC | CATNSAYNEQFF
NA | TRBD2 | 12 | TRBJ2-1 | TRBV19 | TGTGCCAGTAGGACGGGGGGGGTTGAGCAGTTCTTC | CASRTGGVEQFF
once | NA | 13 | TRBJ1-1 | TRBV29-1 | TGCAGCGTTGTGCAGAGGTTGAACACTGAAGCTTTCTTT | CSVVQRLNTEAFF
NA | TRBD1 | 14 | TRBJ1-5 | TRBV6-1 | TGTGCCAGCCAATATACAGGGGTGAATCAGCCCCAGCATTTT | CASQYTGVNQPQHF
NA | NA | 13 | TRBJ1-5 | TRBV30 | TGTGCCTGGACCAGTTATAGCAATCAGCCCCAGCATTTT | CAWTSYSNQPQHF
NA | NA | 16 | TRBJ2-3 | TRBV27 | TGTGCCAGCAGGCAAAGCGGGCTGGTTGGCACAGATACGCAGTATTTT | CASRQSGLVGTDTQYF
NA | TRBD1 | 14 | TRBJ2-3 | TRBV5-1 | TGCGCCAGCAGCCCCGACAGGGGGCCAGATACGCAGTATTTT | CASSPDRGPDTQYF
NA | TRBD2 | 17 | TRBJ2-2 | TRBV7-9 | TGTGCCAGCACCCCCGCCGGGACTAGCGCGAACACCGGGGAGCTGTTTTTT | CASTPAGTSANTGELFF
NA | NA | 14 | TRBJ2-1 | TRBV7-2 | TGTGCCAGCAGCTCCTCCCCTATCGGAGGTGAGCAGTTCTTC | CASSSSPIGGEQFF
NA | NA | 13 | TRBJ1-1 | TRBV10-3 | TGTGCCATCACTTCTGGGGGGTACACTGAAGCTTTCTTT | CAITSGGYTEAFF
NA | NA | 14 | TRBJ2-3 | TRBV10-2 | TGCGCCAGCAGTGTGGGAGCCGGCACAGATACGCAGTATTTT | CASSVGAGTDTQYF
once | TRBD2 | 17 | TRBJ2-3 | TRBV5-8 | TGTGCCAGCAGCTTTGGGGCACTTGCGGGAGGCTCAGATACGCAGTATTTT | CASSFGALAGGSDTQYF
once | TRBD1 | 14 | TRBJ1-2 | TRBV13 | TGTGCCAGCAGCGTCGGGACAGGGGTTGGTGGCTACACCTTC | CASSVGTGVGGYTF
NA | TRBD1 | 15 | TRBJ1-2 | TRBV28 | TGTGCCAGCACCCATGGGGGACAGGGGAACTATGGCTACACCTTC | CASTHGGQGNYGYTF
NA | NA | 15 | TRBJ1-2 | TRBV7-8 | TGTGCCAGCAGCTCCTCAGGAGACCCGAGGGTGGGCTACACCTTC | CASSSSGDPRVGYTF
NA | TRBD1 | 12 | TRBJ2-5 | TRBV29-1 | TGCAGCGTGTGGGACAGTCAAGAGACCCAGTACTTC | CSVWDSQETQYF
once | NA | 15 | TRBJ1-4 | TRBV5-5 | TGTGCCAGCAGCAAAGTGCAGGGAGGTGGCGAAAAACTGTTTTTT | CASSKVQGGGEKLFF
NA | NA | 15 | TRBJ2-7 | TRBV5-1 | TGCGCCAGCAGCTTTCTACAGGATCCATCCTACGAGCAGTACTTC | CASSFLQDPSYEQYF
NA | NA | 15 | TRBJ1-5 | TRBV15 | TGTGCCACCAGCAGAGATAAGGGGTTCAATCAGCCCCAGCATTTT | CATSRDKGFNQPQHF
NA | NA | 16 | TRBJ1-3 | TRBV11-2 | TGTGCCAGCAGCTACACTAGTGGGAGACTTGGAAACACCATATATTTT | CASSYTSGRLGNTIYF
NA | TRBD2 | 18 | TRBJ2-3 | TRBV2 | TGTGCCAGCAGTCAGCTAGCGGGAGAGGGGTGGAGCACAGATACGCAGTATTTT | CASSQLAGEGWSTDTQYF
NA | TRBD1 | 15 | TRBJ2-7 | TRBV4-3 | TGCGCCAGCAGCCTTACCTACAGGGGGCTCGACGAGCAGTACTTC | CASSLTYRGLDEQYF
NA | NA | 15 | TRBJ2-5 | TRBV28 | TGTGCCAGCAGTAAAACAGGGAAGGTCCAAGAGACCCAGTACTTC | CASSKTGKVQETQYF
NA | TRBD2 | 14 | TRBJ2-1 | TRBV7-3 | TGTGCCAGCAGCTTAACGGGGGGGAGTGATGAGCAGTTCTTC | CASSLTGGSDEQFF
NA | NA | 14 | TRBJ2-1 | TRBV18 | TGTGCCAGCGGACCTTCCGGACAGTACAATGAGCAGTTCTTC | CASGPSGQYNEQFF
once | NA | 13 | TRBJ1-1 | TRBV2 | TGTGCCAGCAGTGTGACAGCGAACACTGAAGCTTTCTTT | CASSVTANTEAFF
NA | NA | 16 | TRBJ2-2 | TRBV4-2 | TGTGCCAGCAGACCATTGAGCGGAGGAAACACCGGGGAGCTGTTTTTT | CASRPLSGGNTGELFF
NA | NA | 12 | TRBJ2-4 | TRBV27 | TGTGCCAGCCGGGGAAACAAAAACATTCAGTACTTC | CASRGNKNIQYF
NA | NA | 16 | TRBJ2-7 | TRBV28 | TGTGCCAGCAGTTTATGGTCAGGGGCAAGCTCCTACGAGCAGTACTTC | CASSLWSGASSYEQYF
NA | TRBD1 | 15 | TRBJ1-5 | TRBV19 | TGTGCCAGTGGAAGGACAGGGGCGTCGGGACAGCCCCAGCATTTT | CASGRTGASGQPQHF
NA | TRBD2 | 14 | TRBJ2-1 | TRBV4-2 | TGTGCCAGCAGCCACCCCGCGGGGGAGGGGTCCCAGTTCTTC | CASSHPAGEGSQFF
NA | NA | 15 | TRBJ2-1 | TRBV7-3 | TGTGCCAGCAGCTCCGTACTCGCACCCTACAATGAGCAGTTCTTC | CASSSVLAPYNEQFF
NA | TRBD1 | 17 | TRBJ1-2 | TRBV29-1 | TGCAGCGTTGAAGATCGGGACAGGGGACTATTTAACTATGGCTACACCTTC | CSVEDRDRGLFNYGYTF
NA | NA | 15 | TRBJ1-5 | TRBV27 | TGTGCCAGCAGCATTGACAGTAGGGGCAATCAGCCCCAGCATTTT | CASSIDSRGNQPQHF
NA | NA | 13 | TRBJ1-5 | TRBV5-1 | TGCGCCAGCAGCTTCGCGGGGAATCAGCCCCAGCATTTT | CASSFAGNQPQHF
NA | NA | 14 | TRBJ2-3 | TRBV29-1 | TGCAGCGTTGATGTAATGCGGTCGACAGATACGCAGTATTTT | CSVDVMRSTDTQYF
NA | TRBD2 | 14 | TRBJ2-7 | TRBV27 | TGTGCCAGCAGTTACACTAGCGGGAGCTACGAGCAGTACTTC | CASSYTSGSYEQYF
NA | TRBD1 | 17 | TRBJ2-3 | TRBV6-4 | TGTGCCAGCAGTGACCTGCCCGGACAGGGGGCTACAGATACGCAGTATTTT | CASSDLPGQGATDTQYF
NA | NA | 16 | TRBJ2-1 | TRBV5-1 | TGCGCCAGCAGGGTGACTCCGACGCGGGAATACAATGAGCAGTTCTTC | CASRVTPTREYNEQFF
once | NA | 16 | TRBJ2-3 | TRBV9 | TGTGCCAGCAGCGTAGTGGGACAAGGGTATTCAGATACGCAGTATTTT | CASSVVGQGYSDTQYF
NA | TRBD2 | 16 | TRBJ2-5 | TRBV7-9 | TGTGCCAGCAGCTTATTGGCTCGGGAGGGCAGGGAGACCCAGTACTTC | CASSLLAREGRETQYF
NA | TRBD2 | 17 | TRBJ2-2 | TRBV18 | TGTGCCAGCTCACCCAGAGGAGCGGGAGGCATAACCGGGGAGCTGTTTTTT | CASSPRGAGGITGELFF
NA | NA | 12 | TRBJ1-2 | TRBV7-9 | TGTGCCAGCAGCTTCGCACAGAGCGGCTACACCTTC | CASSFAQSGYTF
NA | NA | 17 | TRBJ2-7 | TRBV7-9 | TGTGCCAGCAGCTTAGGCCCGGGTACGGGAGCCGCCTACGAGCAGTACTTC | CASSLGPGTGAAYEQYF
NA | NA | 14 | TRBJ2-3 | TRBV7-9 | TGTGCCAGCAGCTTTGGGGGGGGGCAAGCTACGCAGTATTTT | CASSFGGGQATQYF
NA | TRBD1 | 14 | TRBJ1-2 | TRBV6-6 | TGTGCCAGCATTAAACCGGGACAGGGGGCTGGCTACACCTTC | CASIKPGQGAGYTF
NA | TRBD1 | 13 | TRBJ1-2 | TRBV5-6 | TGTGCCAGCAGCTTGGGACAGGGTGACGGCTACACCTTC | CASSLGQGDGYTF
NA | NA | 15 | TRBJ2-7 | TRBV10-2 | TGCGCCAGCAGTGAGTCATTTCAGGGGATGGGGGAGCAGTACTTC | CASSESFQGMGEQYF
NA | TRBD2 | 16 | TRBJ2-4 | TRBV19 | TGTGCCAGTAGAAATCCGGGACTAGCGGGGGACGACATTCAGTACTTC | CASRNPGLAGDDIQYF
NA | TRBD2 | 15 | TRBJ2-3 | TRBV28 | TGTGCCAGCAGTTTCCCCCCGGGAGGGACAGATACGCAGTATTTT | CASSFPPGGTDTQYF
NA | TRBD1 | 15 | TRBJ2-5 | TRBV6-1 | TGTGCCAGCAGACCGGGACAGGCAGGTCGAGAGACCCAGTACTTC | CASRPGQAGRETQYF